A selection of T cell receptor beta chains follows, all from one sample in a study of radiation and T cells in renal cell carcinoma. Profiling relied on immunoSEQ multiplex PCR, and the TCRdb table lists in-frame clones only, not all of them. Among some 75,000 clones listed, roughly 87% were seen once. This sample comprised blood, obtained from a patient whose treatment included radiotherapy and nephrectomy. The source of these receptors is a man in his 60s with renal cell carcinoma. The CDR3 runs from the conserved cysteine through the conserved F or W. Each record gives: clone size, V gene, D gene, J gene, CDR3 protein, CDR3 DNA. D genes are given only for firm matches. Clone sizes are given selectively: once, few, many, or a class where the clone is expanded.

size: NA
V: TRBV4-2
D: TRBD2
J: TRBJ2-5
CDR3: CASSQERTSLGFLETQYF
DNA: TGTGCCAGCAGCCAAGAGAGGACTAGCCTGGGCTTTTTAGAGACCCAGTACTTC

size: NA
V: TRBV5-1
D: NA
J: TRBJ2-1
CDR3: CASSLEGTTYNEQFF
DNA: TGCGCCAGCAGCTTGGAAGGGACAACCTACAATGAGCAGTTCTTC

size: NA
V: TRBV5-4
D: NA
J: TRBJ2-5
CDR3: CASSLVVGETQYF
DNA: TGTGCCAGCAGCTTGGTAGTGGGAGAGACCCAGTACTTC

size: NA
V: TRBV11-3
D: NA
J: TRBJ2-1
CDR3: CASSFRGGKKNEQFF
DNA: TGTGCCAGCAGCTTTAGGGGGGGTAAAAAAAATGAGCAGTTCTTC

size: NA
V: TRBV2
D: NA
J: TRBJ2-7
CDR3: CASSTIGGPYEQYF
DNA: TGTGCCAGCAGTACCATTGGGGGGCCTTACGAGCAGTACTTC

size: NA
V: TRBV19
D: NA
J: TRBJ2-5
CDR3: CASSIPGLQETQYF
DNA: TGTGCCAGTAGTATTCCGGGACTGCAAGAGACCCAGTACTTC

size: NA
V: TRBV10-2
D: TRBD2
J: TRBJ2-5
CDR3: CASSEWREGRETQYF
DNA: TGCGCCAGCAGTGAATGGCGGGAGGGCCGAGAGACCCAGTACTTC

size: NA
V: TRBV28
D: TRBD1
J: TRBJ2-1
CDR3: CASRPGQAYNEQFF
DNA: TGTGCCAGCCGGCCGGGACAGGCTTACAATGAGCAGTTCTTC

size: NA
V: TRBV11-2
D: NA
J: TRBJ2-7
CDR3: CASTTSAEQYF
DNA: TGTGCCAGCACCACCTCAGCCGAGCAGTACTTC

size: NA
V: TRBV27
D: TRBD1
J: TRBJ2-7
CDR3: CASSFRRGSYEQYF
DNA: TGTGCCAGCAGTTTTCGCAGGGGGTCCTACGAGCAGTACTTC

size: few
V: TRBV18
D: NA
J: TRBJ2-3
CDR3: CASSYQGSSSTDTQYF
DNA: TGTGCCAGCTCGTATCAAGGGTCTTCAAGCACAGATACGCAGTATTTT

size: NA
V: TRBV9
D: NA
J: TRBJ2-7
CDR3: CASSVVRGRNEQYF
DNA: TGTGCCAGCAGCGTAGTACGAGGGAGGAACGAGCAGTACTTC

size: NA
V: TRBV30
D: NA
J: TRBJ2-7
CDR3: CAWSLLLRGEAYEQYF
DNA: TGTGCCTGGAGTCTATTACTGCGCGGGGAGGCCTACGAGCAGTACTTC

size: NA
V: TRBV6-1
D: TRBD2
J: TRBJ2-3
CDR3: CASDPGGSNTQYF
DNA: TGTGCCAGTGACCCGGGGGGATCTAATACGCAGTATTTT

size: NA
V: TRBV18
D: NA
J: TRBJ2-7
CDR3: CASSGSRSSDEQYF
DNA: TGTGCCAGCTCAGGAAGCAGGAGCTCCGACGAGCAGTACTTC

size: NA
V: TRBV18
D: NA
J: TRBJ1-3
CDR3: CASSPTGSPGNTIYF
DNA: TGTGCCAGCTCACCAACAGGGTCTCCGGGAAACACCATATATTTT

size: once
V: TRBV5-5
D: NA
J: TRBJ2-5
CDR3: CASSLATADWGKETQYF
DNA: TGTGCCAGCAGCTTGGCCACGGCGGATTGGGGGAAAGAGACCCAGTACTTC

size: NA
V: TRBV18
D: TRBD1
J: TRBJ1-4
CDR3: CASSPVGQGKEKLFF
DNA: TGTGCCAGCTCACCGGTCGGACAGGGGAAGGAAAAACTGTTTTTT

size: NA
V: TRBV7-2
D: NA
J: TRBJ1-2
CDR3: CASSLEGGRDYGYTF
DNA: TGTGCCAGCAGCTTAGAGGGGGGCCGGGACTATGGCTACACCTTC

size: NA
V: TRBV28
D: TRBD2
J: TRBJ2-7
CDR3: CASGGTSGKSGEQYF
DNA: TGTGCCAGTGGAGGGACTAGCGGGAAATCGGGAGAGCAGTACTTC

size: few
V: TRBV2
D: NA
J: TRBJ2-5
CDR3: CASSRFQETQYF
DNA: TGTGCCAGCAGTCGTTTCCAAGAGACCCAGTACTTC

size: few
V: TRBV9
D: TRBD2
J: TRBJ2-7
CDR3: CASSVEAGDTYEQYF
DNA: TGTGCCAGCAGCGTAGAAGCGGGAGACACCTACGAGCAGTACTTC

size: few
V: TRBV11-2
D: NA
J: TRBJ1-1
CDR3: CASTDQTGNTEAFF
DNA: TGTGCCAGCACGGACCAGACAGGGAACACTGAAGCTTTCTTT

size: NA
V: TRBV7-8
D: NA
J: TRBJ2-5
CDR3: CASSLAGHLLTKTQYF
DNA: TGTGCCAGCAGCTTAGCGGGACACCTCCTGACAAAGACCCAGTACTTC

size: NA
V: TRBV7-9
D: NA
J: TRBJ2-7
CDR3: CASSMTSGSDPYEQYF
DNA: TGTGCCAGCAGCATGACGTCTGGTTCCGACCCCTACGAGCAGTACTTC

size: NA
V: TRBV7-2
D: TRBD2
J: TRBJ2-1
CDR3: CASSRVTSGGRNEQFF
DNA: TGTGCCAGCAGCCGGGTGACTAGCGGCGGGAGGAATGAGCAGTTCTTC

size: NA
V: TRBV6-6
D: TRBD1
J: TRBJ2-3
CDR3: CASSRDRSVGTQYF
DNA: TGTGCCAGCAGTAGGGACAGGAGCGTAGGGACGCAGTATTTT

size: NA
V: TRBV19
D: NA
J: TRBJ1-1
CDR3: CASSLTGAYTEAFF
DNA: TGTGCCAGTAGTCTGACAGGAGCCTACACTGAAGCTTTCTTT

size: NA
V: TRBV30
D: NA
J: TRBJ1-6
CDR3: CAWSLQGDNSPLHF
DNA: TGTGCCTGGAGTCTTCAGGGTGATAATTCACCCCTCCACTTT

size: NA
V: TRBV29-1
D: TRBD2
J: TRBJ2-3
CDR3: CSVGTAGTSGRSDTQYF
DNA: TGCAGCGTAGGGACTGCCGGGACTAGCGGGAGATCAGATACGCAGTATTTT

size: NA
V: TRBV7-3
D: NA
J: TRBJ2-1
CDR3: CASSALPRSNEQFF
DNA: TGTGCCAGCAGCGCACTTCCTAGGTCCAATGAGCAGTTCTTC

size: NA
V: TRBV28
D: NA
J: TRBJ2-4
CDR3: CASSLKGDIQYF
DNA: TGTGCCAGCAGTTTGAAGGGGGACATTCAGTACTTC

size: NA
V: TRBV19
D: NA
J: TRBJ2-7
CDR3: CASSIDLFARYEQYF
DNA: TGTGCCAGTAGTATAGATCTATTTGCGCGCTACGAGCAGTACTTC

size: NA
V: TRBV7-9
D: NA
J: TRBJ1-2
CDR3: CASSLDPGAHVRGYTF
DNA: TGTGCCAGCAGCTTAGACCCAGGGGCGCACGTTCGGGGCTACACCTTC

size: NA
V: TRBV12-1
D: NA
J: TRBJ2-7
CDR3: CASSRQGIFYEQYF
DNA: TGTGCCAGCAGCCGCCAAGGGATATTCTACGAGCAGTACTTC

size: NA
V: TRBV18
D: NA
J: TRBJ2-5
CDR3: CASSPSGRYSERSETQYF
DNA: TGTGCCAGCTCACCTTCCGGCAGGTATTCTGAAAGGAGCGAGACCCAGTACTTC

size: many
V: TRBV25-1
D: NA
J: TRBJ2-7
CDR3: CASRAGSNWYF
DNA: TGTGCCAGCAGGGCAGGTTCTAACTGGTACTTC

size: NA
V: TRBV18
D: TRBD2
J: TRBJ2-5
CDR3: CASSPGASGRETQYF
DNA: TGTGCCAGCTCCCCGGGGGCTAGCGGGCGAGAGACCCAGTACTTC

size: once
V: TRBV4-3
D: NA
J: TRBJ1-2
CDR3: CASSQDRQGPAGYTF
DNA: TGCGCCAGCAGCCAAGATCGCCAGGGGCCAGCTGGCTACACCTTC

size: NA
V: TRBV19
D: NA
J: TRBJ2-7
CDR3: CASSSGEPPYEQYF
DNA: TGTGCCAGTAGTAGCGGGGAACCACCCTACGAGCAGTACTTC

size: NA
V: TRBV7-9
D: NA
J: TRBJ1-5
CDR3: CASSLSGEGNQPQHF
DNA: TGTGCCAGCAGCTTATCGGGGGAGGGCAATCAGCCCCAGCATTTT

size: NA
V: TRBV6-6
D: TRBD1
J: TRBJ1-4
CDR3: CASSYRQGGEKLFF
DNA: TGTGCCAGCAGTTACAGACAGGGGGGTGAAAAACTGTTTTTT

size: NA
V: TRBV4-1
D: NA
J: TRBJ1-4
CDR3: CASSQGGHFEKLFF
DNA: TGCGCCAGCAGCCAAGGGGGACATTTTGAAAAACTGTTTTTT

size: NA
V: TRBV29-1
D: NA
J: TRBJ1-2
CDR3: CSVDRPTDYGYTF
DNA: TGCAGCGTTGACAGGCCCACTGACTATGGCTACACCTTC

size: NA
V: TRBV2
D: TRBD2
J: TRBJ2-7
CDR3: CANLGGTSAFYEQYF
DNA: TGTGCCAACCTAGGGGGGACTAGCGCCTTCTACGAGCAGTACTTC

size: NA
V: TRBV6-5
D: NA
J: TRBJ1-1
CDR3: CASSFLLQGENTEAFF
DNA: TGTGCCAGCAGTTTTCTACTACAGGGCGAGAACACTGAAGCTTTCTTT

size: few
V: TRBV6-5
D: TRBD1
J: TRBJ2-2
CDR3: CASSYSQGSGTGELFF
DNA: TGTGCCAGCAGTTACTCACAGGGGAGTGGCACCGGGGAGCTGTTTTTT

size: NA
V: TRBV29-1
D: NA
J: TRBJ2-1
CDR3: CSLSGRAGDEQFF
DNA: TGCAGTTTGAGTGGTCGGGCCGGCGATGAGCAGTTCTTC